These 31 T cell receptor beta chains were sequenced from one sample in a study of shared clonotypes between healthy human individuals. Clones were read by immunoSEQ multiplex PCR, and TCRdb kept only the in-frame ones, dropping some. Of around 1 million clones listed, over 75% were seen once; the top ten hold about 1.5%. Input material: memory CD4+ T cells sorted from blood. The sample's subset: CD45RA-negative fraction. The receptors were gathered from a man aged 18 to 29 in good health.

This clone was detected only a few times. The V call is TRBV5-4, the J call TRBJ1-4, with 8 bases aligning to TRBD1. J was trimmed by 6 bases and V by 4 bases; bases with no gene match: 17. Germline V gene lookup returns CDR1 SGHNT and CDR2 YYREEE (reference sequence). The CDR3 contains 18 residues. The DNA for the CDR3 is TGTGCCAGCAGCACCCAGGGGGCGACCTCTAGCGCGGATGAAAAACTGTTTTTT. Residues: CASSTQGATSSADEKLFF. Combining the CDR3 with reference TRBV5-4 and TRBJ1-4 gives the whole variable domain ETGVTQSPTHLIKTRGQQVTLRCSSQSGHNTVSWYQQALGQGPQFIFQYYREEENGRGNFPPRFSGLQFPNYSSELNVNALELDDSALYLCASSTQGATSSADEKLFFGSGTQLSVL.

The V and J genes are TRBV5-1 and TRBJ1-2, with 10 bases matching TRBD1. The CDR3 runs 16 residues. V dropped 4 bases and J dropped 7; count of bases not matched to a gene: 13. Germline V gives CDR1 SGHRS, CDR2 YFSETQ. CDR3 sequence reads: CASSLGPVGQGFGYTF. The CDR3 bases are TGCGCCAGCAGCCTTGGGCCTGTGGGACAGGGGTTTGGCTACACCTTC.

The genes are TRBV15 and TRBJ1-1; no clear D. V was pared by 0 bases and J by 0 bases, with 11 bases between. CDR1 is LNHNV and CDR2 is YYDKDF in the germline V gene (reference sequence). The CDR3 runs to 16 residues. This CDR3 is CATSREFGDVNTEAFF. DNA for the CDR3: TGTGCCACCAGCAGAGAATTTGGAGACGTGAACACTGAAGCTTTCTTT.

The chain couples TRBV5-1 to TRBJ2-3; unclear D gene. From germline, CDR1 is SGHRS and CDR2 YFSETQ. CDR3 length: 16 residues. Trimming cost V 4 bases and J 5 bases, with 20 bases left between them. The CDR3 DNA is TGCGCCAGCAGCCCGGCAGACGGTAGAGTAGGAGATACGCAGTATTTT. It codes for CASSPADGRVGDTQYF.

The rearrangement uses TRBV12-5 and TRBJ2-1; 9 nucleotides agree with TRBD2. The trim removed 7 bases at V and 4 bases at J, leaving 11 bases unmatched. This CDR3 is 16 amino acids long. The germline CDR1 and CDR2 sequences are LGHNT and FRNRAP. CDR3 region: CASAQGATSGYNEQFF. The DNA of the CDR3 is TGTGCTAGTGCCCAGGGTGCGACTAGCGGATACAATGAGCAGTTCTTC. Filled out from reference TRBV12-5 and TRBJ2-1, the complete variable domain reads DARVTQTPRHKVTEMGQEVTMRCQPILGHNTVFWYRQTMMQGLELLAYFRNRAPLDDSGMPKDRFSAEMPDATLATLKIQPSEPRDSAVYFCASAQGATSGYNEQFFGPGTRLTVL.

The chain recombines TRBV10-1 with TRBJ1-2, with D maybe TRBD1 (6 bases). The germline CDR1 and CDR2 sequences are WNHNN and SYGVQD (reference sequence). Trimming left V 6 bases short and J 5 bases short, with 13 bases between. The CDR3 is 13 residues long. The CDR3 sequence: CASSPHRDYGYTF. The DNA of the CDR3 is TGCGCCAGCAGCCCGCACAGGGATTATGGCTACACCTTC.

The rearrangement uses TRBV6-1 and TRBJ1-5; D is possibly TRBD1 (5 bases). Germline V lookup: CDR1 MNHNS, CDR2 SASEGT. CDR3 length: 17 residues. V was shortened by 0 bases and J by 2 bases, with 14 bases between the two germline ends. CDR3 sequence reads: CASSEAGGNIGNQPQHF. CDR3 nucleotides: TGTGCCAGCAGTGAAGCGGGGGGGAACATCGGCAATCAGCCCCAGCATTTT.

This chain joins TRBV4-2 and TRBJ1-5; D gene uncertain. This CDR3 region has 15 residues. V lost 1 base, J lost 6 bases, and 13 bases lay in between. CDR1 and CDR2 (germline): LGHNA, YNFKEQ. This chain's CDR3 is CASSQGVGSGQPQHF. The CDR3 bases are TGTGCCAGCAGCCAAGGGGTGGGGTCGGGTCAGCCCCAGCATTTT.

Turning to this clone: Other DNA sequences in the sample encode the same CDR3. This sequence joins TRBV5-4 and TRBJ2-5, with unresolved D. Germline assignment: CDR1 SGHNT and CDR2 YYREEE (reference sequence). V lost 0 bases and J lost 5, with 8 bases in between. The CDR3 covers 13 residues. CDR3 coding DNA: TGTGCCAGCAGCTTGGGCCTCTTGGAGACCCAGTACTTC. Its protein product is CASSLGLLETQYF.

Of note for this clone: Other DNA sequences from this sample encode an identical CDR3 as well. The gene calls are TRBV9 and TRBJ2-7; 10 positions match TRBD1. V gave up 2 bases and J gave up 4 bases; unmatched junction bases: 6. This CDR3 comprises 15 residues. The germline V gene has CDR1 SGDLS and CDR2 YYNGEE. CDR3 DNA sequence: TGTGCCAGCAGCGTCGCCGGGACAGGGGTGTACGAGCAGTACTTC. Its protein is CASSVAGTGVYEQYF. Combining the CDR3 with reference TRBV9 and TRBJ2-7 gives the whole variable domain DSGVTQTPKHLITATGQRVTLRCSPRSGDLSVYWYQQSLDQGLQFLIQYYNGEERAKGNILERFSAQQFPDLHSELNLSSLELGDSALYFCASSVAGTGVYEQYFGPGTRLTVT.

The chain has TRBV7-8 and TRBJ2-1; no clear D gene. The CDR3 is 15 amino acids. Between the trimmed V and J ends, which lost 1 base and 9 bases, there was a span of 16 bases. Germline values: CDR1 SGHVS, CDR2 FQNEAQ. CDR3 residues: CASSLEGMDLAEQFF. The CDR3 nucleotides read TGTGCCAGCAGCTTAGAGGGTATGGATTTGGCTGAGCAGTTCTTC.

The V call is TRBV19, the J call TRBJ1-2, with D uncertain. The CDR3 has 12 amino acids. Germline CDR1 LNHDA, CDR2 SQIVND (reference sequence). V lost 8 bases and J 4 bases, leaving 11 bases between the germline ends. The CDR3 DNA reads TGTGCCAGTTATGACGGGCTCTATGGCTACACCTTC. Its translation is CASYDGLYGYTF.

V and J are TRBV5-4 and TRBJ1-6, with no clear D. Germline CDR1 SGHNT, CDR2 YYREEE (reference sequence). CDR3 length equals 15 residues. Trimming removed 5 bases from V and 9 bases from J, with 18 bases in between. CDR3 coding DNA: TGTGCCAGCAGTCGGGCCGACATCGGTGGTTCACCCCTCCACTTT. Translation: CASSRADIGGSPLHF.

V usage is TRBV30 and J usage is TRBJ2-7; no reliable D call. The CDR3 has 14 residues. Trimming took off 0 bases at V and 0 bases at J, with 9 bases between the two ends. The germline gives CDR1 GTSNPN, CDR2 SVGIG (reference sequence). CDR3 protein: CAWSVRLFSYEQYF. For the CDR3, the DNA is TGTGCCTGGAGTGTTCGGCTCTTCTCCTACGAGCAGTACTTC.

The rearrangement joins TRBV4-1 to TRBJ1-6, with D hard to call. Germline-derived CDR1 and CDR2 are MGHRA and YSYEKL. The CDR3 is 17 residues long. The V and J ends lost 4 bases and 4 bases respectively, with 17 bases between them. The CDR3 DNA reads TGCGCCAGCAGCCCAGGTCCCTTAGCAGGATATAATTCACCCCTCCACTTT. It codes for CASSPGPLAGYNSPLHF.

Concerning this clone: An end of the junction differs from the germline gene, which may be a read error. The identical CDR3 is also encoded by other nucleotide sequences in the sample. V and J are TRBV28 and TRBJ2-7; the D gene is possibly TRBD2 (6 bases). The CDR3 runs 11 residues. Germline V gene lookup returns CDR1 MDHEN and CDR2 SYDVKM. CDR3 sequence reads: CASSGSYEQYF. The CDR3 bases are TGTGCCAGCAGCGGGAGCTACGAGCAGTACTTT.

Only one count was recorded for this clone. V is TRBV7-8 and J is TRBJ1-1; D is possibly TRBD1 (5 bases). Germline values: CDR1 SGHVS, CDR2 FQNEAQ. Between the trimmed V and J ends, which lost 8 bases and 2 bases, there was a span of 12 bases. CDR3 length equals 13 residues. As DNA, the CDR3 is TGTGCCAGCGGGCTTGGGGGAAACACTGAAGCTTTCTTT. Its translation: CASGLGGNTEAFF.

The gene calls are TRBV28 and TRBJ1-4; D gene unclear. The CDR3 extends over 15 amino acids. Germline V gene sequence: CDR1 MDHEN, CDR2 SYDVKM. The V end lost 4 bases, the J end lost 5 bases, and 14 bases lay between the germline ends. The DNA for the CDR3 is TGTGCCAGCAGTTCGGGATGGGGAAACAATGAAAAACTGTTTTTT. It codes for CASSSGWGNNEKLFF.

V is TRBV5-1 and J is TRBJ1-6; D unresolved. CDR1 SGHRS and CDR2 YFSETQ come from the germline V gene. Trimming pared 4 bases from V and 0 bases from J, leaving 14 bases between. This CDR3 comprises 17 residues. The CDR3 coding sequence is TGCGCCAGCAGCCTATCTGGGCCCAGCTCCTATAATTCACCCCTCCACTTT. The encoded protein is CASSLSGPSSYNSPLHF. Full variable domain (remainder filled in from reference TRBV5-1 and TRBJ1-6): KAGVTQTPRYLIKTRGQQVTLSCSPISGHRSVSWYQQTPGQGLQFLFEYFSETQRNKGNFPGRFSGRQFSNSRSEMNVSTLELGDSALYLCASSLSGPSSYNSPLHFGNGTRLTVT.

The V gene is TRBV4-3, the J gene TRBJ2-2; 9 bases fit TRBD2. CDR1 LGHNA and CDR2 YSLEER come from the germline V gene. CDR3 length: 16 amino acids. J gave up 8 bases and V 1 base, and 8 bases lay outside the gene matches. The CDR3 DNA follows: TGCGCCAGCAGCCAAGGGACTAGCGAGCTTGGGGGGGAGCTGTTTTTT. It encodes CASSQGTSELGGELFF.

This chain links TRBV30 with TRBJ2-5; D possibly matches TRBD1 or TRBD2 (5 bases each). The end of the DNA is better explained by TRBJ2-7, so the J call may be wrong. The CDR3 sequence is 14 residues long. CDR1 GTSNPN and CDR2 SVGIG come from the germline V gene (reference sequence). CDR3 nucleotides: TGTGCCTGGATACGGTGGGGACCCACCTACGAGCAGTACTTC. Its protein is CAWIRWGPTYEQYF.

The gene calls are TRBV6-1 and TRBJ2-7, with 9 bases that match TRBD2. The V gene's germline CDR1 is MNHNS and CDR2 SASEGT. The V segment lost 7 bases and the J segment 1 base; nucleotides outside the gene matches: 5. This CDR3 has 14 residues. The CDR3 bases are TGTGCCAGCAAAGGAGCGGGAGGATCCTACGAGCAGTACTTC. Translating gives CASKGAGGSYEQYF.

This clone was recorded a few times. This chain links TRBV14 with TRBJ2-6, with 10 bases lining up with TRBD1. The CDR3 loop spans 22 amino acids. Germline V gene data show CDR1 as SGHDN and CDR2 as FVKESK. V dropped 1 base and J dropped 0; count of bases not matched to a gene: 15. DNA for the CDR3: TGTGCCAGCAGCCAAGTCCTCCGGGACAGGGGATTATACCACTCTGGGGCCAACGTCCTGACTTTC. Its protein product is CASSQVLRDRGLYHSGANVLTF.

This clone appeared a few times. CDR3 protein: CAWSSEGYLNTEAFF. The CDR3 bases are TGTGCCTGGAGTTCCGAAGGGTACTTGAACACTGAAGCTTTCTTT. The V and J genes are TRBV30 and TRBJ1-1, with no clear D. The V end was cut by 2 bases, the J end by 0 bases, with 13 bases between. The CDR3 is 15 residues long. Germline V lookup: CDR1 GTSNPN, CDR2 SVGIG (reference sequence).

The chain carries TRBV5-8 and TRBJ1-2; a possible D gene is TRBD1 (5 bases). V lost 5 bases and J 3 bases, leaving 20 bases between the germline ends. Germline CDR1 is SGHTS and CDR2 is YDEGEE. This CDR3 spans 16 amino acids. The chain's CDR3 is CASRHRAKEGDYGYTF. The CDR3 nucleotides are TGTGCCAGCAGGCACCGGGCTAAGGAAGGGGACTATGGCTACACCTTC.

This clone was recorded at least ten times. The chain recombines TRBV10-3 with TRBJ1-2; tentative D call: TRBD1 (5 bases). The CDR3 is made up of 13 amino acids. Germline V gene sequence: CDR1 ENHRY, CDR2 SYGVKD. Trimming pared 7 bases from V and 7 bases from J, leaving 16 bases between. The CDR3 nucleotides read TGTGCCATCACCTCGGACATAACGGCTGGCTACACCTTC. Protein product: CAITSDITAGYTF.

This chain uses TRBV6-5 with TRBJ1-4, with D perhaps matching TRBD1 (5 bases). Per germline, CDR1 MNHEY and CDR2 SVGAGI. The germline V and J ends were trimmed by 4 bases and 8 bases, with 17 bases remaining between them. There are 15 residues in the CDR3. In nucleotides, the CDR3 is TGTGCCAGCAGTTCTTCCTGGGGGGGAAAAGAAAAACTGTTTTTT. Translating it yields CASSSSWGGKEKLFF.

Points on this clone: This CDR3 is also generated by other DNA sequences in the sample. The CDR3 protein is CASSLRSDTGELFF. CDR3 DNA sequence: TGCGCCAGCAGCTTGAGGTCTGATACCGGGGAGCTGTTTTTT. This chain joins TRBV5-1 and TRBJ2-2; D is undetermined. From germline, CDR1 is SGHRS and CDR2 YFSETQ. This CDR3 is built from 14 residues. Trimming took off 1 base at V and 5 bases at J, with 9 bases between the two ends.

V gene TRBV6-1 combines with J gene TRBJ2-7, with D perhaps matching TRBD1 (5 bases). This CDR3 is 13 amino acids long. V was trimmed by 7 bases and J by 2 bases, leaving 12 bases between them. Germline CDR1 MNHNS, CDR2 SASEGT. The chain's CDR3 is CASNIDSTYEQYF. For the CDR3, the DNA is TGTGCCAGCAATATAGACAGCACCTACGAGCAGTACTTC.

In nucleotides, the CDR3 is TGTGCCAGCAGCTTAGAGGTGTACCAAGAGACCCAGTACTTC. This gives the protein CASSLEVYQETQYF. The rearrangement joins TRBV7-2 to TRBJ2-5; D is ambiguous. Germline values: CDR1 SGHTA, CDR2 FQGNSA. Trimming cost V 1 base and J 0 bases, with 6 bases left between them. The CDR3 runs to 14 residues. Variable domain in full (rest from reference TRBV7-2 and TRBJ2-5): GAGVSQSPSNKVTEKGKDVELRCDPISGHTALYWYRQSLGQGLEFLIYFQGNSAPDKSGLPSDRFSAERTGGSVSTLTIQRTQQEDSAVYLCASSLEVYQETQYFGPGTRLLVL.

The chain couples TRBV6-1 to TRBJ2-1; D may be TRBD1 (6 bases). This CDR3 contains 12 residues. From germline, CDR1 is MNHNS and CDR2 SASEGT. V dropped 5 bases and J dropped 6 bases, with 8 bases sitting between them. CDR3 sequence: CASSRGTNEQFF. CDR3 coding DNA: TGTGCCAGCAGTAGGGGGACCAATGAGCAGTTCTTC.